This record covers a single TCR beta chain. The antigen it binds to is not known. Qualities for individual bases were not recorded, and no much larger clone is one base off. These data belong to a study of cytomegalovirus exposure and HLA in healthy donors (dated by TCRdb to about 2017). With regard to the full study: An earlier analysis of under 600 of the donors reported more than 250 Gb of sequence data and approximately 110 million unique TCR beta sequences from 150 million to 200 million T cells. An early release that covered about 600 HLA-typed donors contained approximately 300 gigabases of sequencing data and 70 million to 100 million unique TCR sequences. Of the roughly 400 genotyped donors, roughly 85% fell in the genetic ancestry cluster associated with self-reported Caucasian donors. The study aimed to test whether cataloging public T cell receptors could reveal signatures of past pathogen exposure. The T cell repertoires of roughly 660 subjects were profiled by immunosequencing and related to cytomegalovirus serostatus. In addition to the first cohort of around 670 subjects, a separate validation cohort of 130 or so different subjects was used. To predict cytomegalovirus infection status, the study combined high-throughput TCR immunosequencing, statistical association of individual TCRs with disease status, and machine learning. In a later analysis, previously published TCR beta repertoires from about 670 donors were re-analyzed and high-resolution HLA genotyping was added so that TCR occurrence patterns could be studied. Rather than using new phenotypic data, the later analysis identified candidate immune exposures from TCR beta sequences and from how often those sequences occurred across donors. To decide whether each TCR beta V gene segment behaved as functional or pseudogenic, an earlier analysis of some 600 of the donors relied on high-throughput TCR beta sequencing. Donor age, sex, ethnicity and CMV serostatus were collected together with the repertoire data. Genome-wide SNP genotypes for about 65% of the roughly 670 donors were used in a later genetic analysis, which treated that subset as a discovery cohort. All discovery cohort repertoires had been generated using a single sequencing platform. HLA typing included class I and class II loci at four-digit resolution. Typing coverage differed by locus: A, B, C, DRB1 and DQB1 were typed in about 629-630 donors, DQA1 in 522, DPA1 in 606, and DPB1 in 400 to 480. Because of strong linkage in the cohort, roughly five DR-DQ haplotypes were treated as single units for association and clustering. Among almost 400 genotyped donors of the cohort, an average of roughly 240,000 unique TCR beta nucleotide sequences were sequenced per donor, roughly 20% of them non-productive. What the work shows at the level of the full study, not this receptor alone: In vitro tests confirmed that a few of the cytomegalovirus-associated TCR beta chains recognize cytomegalovirus antigens. A further reported finding was that TCR beta sequences accurately predicted the HLA-A and HLA-B alleles for most subjects in the first cohort. Assigning TCR associations to individual alleles was difficult when HLA alleles, especially DR and DQ, strongly co-occurred. Several of the top co-occurrence clusters appeared to be linked to parvovirus B19, influenza, CMV and Epstein-Barr virus, according to a later analysis. In an earlier analysis of a few hundred of the donors, most TCR beta V segments were observed in productive rearrangements about 87% or about 30% of the time, broadly matching IMGT annotations. The authors suggested that the approach could potentially be generalized to other disease states and immunological phenotypes. The classifier was reported to diagnose cytomegalovirus status with high specificity and sensitivity in both the original and validation cohorts. V-gene and J-gene trimming of TCR beta chains was associated with a missense DCLRE1C variant in a later genetic analysis, and the association was replicated in an independent cohort. This cohort had only TCR beta chains sequenced, and the lack of alpha or paired-chain data limited which features could be detected. While some public TCRs were present in many individuals, most TCR sequences turned up only very rarely across donors. The study listed approximately 150 TCR beta chains as associated with cytomegalovirus. In a later genetic analysis, fewer N-insertions in productive TCRs were reported among donors in an Asian-associated ancestry cluster than the approximately 710-donor mean. Because counts were too low, about 18 rarely observed V segments, including chromosome 9 orphons, were excluded from the earlier analysis of several hundred of the donors. Compared with equally common non-associated chains, HLA-associated TCR beta chains in a later analysis were more clonally expanded and had lower generation probabilities. HLA typing was unavailable for some donors at each locus, so association tests used only the typed subset. The sequencing pipeline was judged likely to have produced a cluster of highly shared sequence variants as a technical artifact. CMV serostatus was the only immune exposure information available for the cohort. Linkage disequilibrium might explain the correlated functional status among segregating V segments, but an unknown experimental factor could not be excluded. According to a later analysis, TCR association rates differed among HLA loci, with DRB1 alleles showing the most associated TCRs and HLA-C alleles showing the fewest. A later analysis found that most CMV-associated TCR beta chains appeared HLA-restricted, with HLA associations seemingly driven largely by CMV exposure. Specific HLA alleles were associated with some 15,000 TCR beta sequences at a false discovery rate of 0.05 in a later analysis. Sequencing depth was assumed to be roughly uniform across donors in the presence/absence analyses, though that assumption may not hold. Some IMGT-functional V segments, including TRBV6-2 and TRBV6-3, could not be told apart with the 87-base-pair reads, so those segments were excluded.

In total, more than 500 healthy bone marrow donors made up the cohort. At the time of sampling, all cohort members were nominally healthy, though unrecorded immune exposures were likely present. The donor was CMV seropositive and belonged to the group of around 300 seropositive cohort members. Each donor provided a peripheral blood sample, and peripheral blood mononuclear cells were used for TCR beta sequencing. Genomic DNA extraction from the blood cell samples was performed with the Qiagen DNeasy Blood Extraction Kit. Sequences MNHEY (CDR1) and SMNVEV (CDR2) are obtained from the germline V gene (reference sequence). The CDR3 measures 15 amino acids from cysteine to phenylalanine. Only the CDR3 part of the read is kept: 45 bases, read in frame from the first base. V is clipped by 2 bases and J by 7 bases, and the sequence between their germline boundaries is 17 bases long. Libraries were constructed by the immunoSEQ multiplex PCR assay. The multiplex PCR relied on a mix of 60 forward primers for TCR Vbeta segments and 13 reverse primers for TCR Jbeta segments. The CDR3 region of rearranged TCR beta genes was amplified from genomic DNA by a multiplex PCR assay. On the Illumina HiSeq System, the amplified TCR beta libraries were sequenced as 87-base-pair reads. Processing in the source paper ran as follows. A later analysis counted 75 million to 100 million unique TCR beta chains across the 650 to 700 repertoires, and around 9.9 million of these chains were shared by at least two donors. Raw reads were error-corrected and collapsed into unique sequences with a nearest-neighbor algorithm that merged closely related sequences to remove PCR and sequencing errors. Alignment of CDR3 sequences to IMGT reference sequences was used to assign V, D and J gene segments. For a sequence to be retained, at least a six-nucleotide match to both a V gene segment and a J gene segment was required. Rearrangements were called productive when the CDR3 lacked stop codons and stayed in frame with V and J; all others were non-productive. Following IMGT convention, CDR3 was defined as the stretch from the second conserved V-encoded cysteine up to the conserved J-encoded phenylalanine. Sequences without an unambiguous match to a single V gene segment were excluded from the earlier analysis of about 600 of the donors. An earlier analysis of about 600 of the donors called V segments functional above 56.7% productive rearrangements and segregating when the between-donor standard deviation exceeded 5%. To diagnose cytomegalovirus status from the catalog of TCR beta chain sequences, a statistical classification framework was built. In a later analysis, TCR nucleotide sequences were compared against IMGT/GENE-DB human TR gene sequences so that V and J genes could be assigned. The TCRdist pipeline was used in a later analysis to assign CDR3 sequences and most-parsimonious VDJ recombination scenarios. A later analysis defined each TCR beta chain by its CDR3 amino acid sequence plus V-gene family, and excluded reads lacking a unique V-gene family. As a way to deal with suspected cross-contamination and a sequencing artifact, a later analysis dropped nearly 600 nucleotide sequences that were highly shared and had low generation probability. In a later analysis, a clonal expansion index for each public chain was calculated from normalized within-repertoire ranks of inferred template counts. In a later analysis, generation probabilities were computed using a VDJ recombination model fitted to out-of-frame rearrangements, and the results were checked against IGoR. A later analysis scored TCR-TCR, TCR-HLA and TCR-CMV co-occurrence with hypergeometric tests, applying a repertoire-size bias correction to TCR pairs. False discovery rates were estimated in a later analysis by permuting HLA or CMV assignments 20 times. A later analysis grouped co-occurring TCRs with DBSCAN, adding TCRdist sequence similarity when clustering within HLA-allele-positive subsets. Repertoires with fewer than 30,000 or more than 120,000 public chains, plus five repertoires with anomalous nucleotide sharing, were excluded from co-occurrence clustering. TCRdb holds this immuneACCESS table with in-frame rearrangements only. Some clones are missing; in checked studies, unresolved V genes explain under half, and the rest has no known cause. V and J calls and clone size are given by that table; D and trimming were obtained from the DNA. For this sample the table gives about 170,000 clones, of which 73% were detected only once. The ten largest clonotypes hold about 5.4% of the sample.

This TCR was recovered from a young woman in good health and CMV-seropositive. What was sequenced was PBMCs. In this chain, TRBV27 is recombined with TRBJ2-5; matching of 5 bases hints at TRBD1 as the D gene. The nucleotides are TGTGCCAGCAGTTTAGGGGCTTTGGCAGGAGTGACCCAGTACTTC. The resulting protein is CASSLGALAGVTQYF.